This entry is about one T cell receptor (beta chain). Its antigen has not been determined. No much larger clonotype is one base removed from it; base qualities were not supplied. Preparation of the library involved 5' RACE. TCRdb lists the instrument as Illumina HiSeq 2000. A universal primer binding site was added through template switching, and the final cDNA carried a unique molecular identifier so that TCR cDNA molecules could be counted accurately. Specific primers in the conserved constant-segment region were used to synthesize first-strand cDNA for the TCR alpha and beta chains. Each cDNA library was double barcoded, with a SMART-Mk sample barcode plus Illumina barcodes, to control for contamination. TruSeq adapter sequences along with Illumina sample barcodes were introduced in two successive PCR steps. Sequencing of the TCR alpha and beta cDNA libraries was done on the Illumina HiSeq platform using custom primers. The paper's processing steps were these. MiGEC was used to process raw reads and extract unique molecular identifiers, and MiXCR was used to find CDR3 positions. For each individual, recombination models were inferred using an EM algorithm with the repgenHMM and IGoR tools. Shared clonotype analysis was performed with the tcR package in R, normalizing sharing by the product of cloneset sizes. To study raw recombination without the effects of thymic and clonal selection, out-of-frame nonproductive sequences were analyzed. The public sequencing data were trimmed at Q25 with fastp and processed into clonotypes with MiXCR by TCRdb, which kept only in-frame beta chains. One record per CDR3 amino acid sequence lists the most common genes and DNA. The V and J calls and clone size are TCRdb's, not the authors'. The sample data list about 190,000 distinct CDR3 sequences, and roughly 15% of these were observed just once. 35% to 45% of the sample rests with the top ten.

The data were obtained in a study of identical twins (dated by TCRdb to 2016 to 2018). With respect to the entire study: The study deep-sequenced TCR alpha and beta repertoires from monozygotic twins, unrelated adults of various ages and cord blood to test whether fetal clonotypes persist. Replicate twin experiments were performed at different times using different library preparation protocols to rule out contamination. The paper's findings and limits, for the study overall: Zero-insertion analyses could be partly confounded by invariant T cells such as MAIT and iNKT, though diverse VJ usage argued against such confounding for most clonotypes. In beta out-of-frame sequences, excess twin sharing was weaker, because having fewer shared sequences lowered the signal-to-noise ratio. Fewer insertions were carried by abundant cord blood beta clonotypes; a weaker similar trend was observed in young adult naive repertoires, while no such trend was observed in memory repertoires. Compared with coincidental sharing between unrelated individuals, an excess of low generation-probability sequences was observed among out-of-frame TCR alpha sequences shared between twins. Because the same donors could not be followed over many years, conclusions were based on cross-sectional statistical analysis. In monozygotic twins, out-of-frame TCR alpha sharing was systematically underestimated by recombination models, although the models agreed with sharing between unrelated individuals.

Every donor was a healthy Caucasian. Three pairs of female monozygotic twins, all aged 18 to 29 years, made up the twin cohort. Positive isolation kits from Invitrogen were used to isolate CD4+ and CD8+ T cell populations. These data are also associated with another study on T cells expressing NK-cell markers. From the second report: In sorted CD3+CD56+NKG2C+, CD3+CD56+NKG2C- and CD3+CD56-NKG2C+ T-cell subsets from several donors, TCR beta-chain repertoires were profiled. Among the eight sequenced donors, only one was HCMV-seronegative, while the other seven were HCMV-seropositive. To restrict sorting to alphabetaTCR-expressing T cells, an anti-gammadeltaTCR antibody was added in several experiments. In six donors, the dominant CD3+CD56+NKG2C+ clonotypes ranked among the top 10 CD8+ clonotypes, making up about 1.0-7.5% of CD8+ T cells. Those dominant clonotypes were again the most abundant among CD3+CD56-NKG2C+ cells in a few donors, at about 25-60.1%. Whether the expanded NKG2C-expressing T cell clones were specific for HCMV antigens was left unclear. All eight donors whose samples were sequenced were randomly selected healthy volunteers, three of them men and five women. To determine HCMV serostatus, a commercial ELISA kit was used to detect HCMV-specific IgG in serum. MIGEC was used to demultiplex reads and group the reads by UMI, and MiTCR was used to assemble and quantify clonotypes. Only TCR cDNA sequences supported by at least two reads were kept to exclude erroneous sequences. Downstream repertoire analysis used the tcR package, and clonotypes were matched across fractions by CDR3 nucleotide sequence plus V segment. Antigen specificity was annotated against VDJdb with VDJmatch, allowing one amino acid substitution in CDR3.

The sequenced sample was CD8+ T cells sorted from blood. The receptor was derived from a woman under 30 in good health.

The DNA sequence is as follows: TGTGCCAGCAGTTACGAGAGTACGGCCGGGGAGCTGTTTTTT. It encodes CASSYESTAGELFF. The rearrangement joined TRBV6-5 to TRBJ2-2; no D segment can be confidently identified. From the cysteine through the phenylalanine, the CDR3 covers 14 amino acids. Just the 42-base CDR3 DNA is kept, in frame starting at base 1. Reading the germline V gene gives CDR1 MNHEY and CDR2 SVGAGI. V lost 2 bases and J lost 6 bases; the stretch between them is 10 bases long.